The clone carrying this T cell receptor (beta chain) was observed a few times. Its target is unknown. Time point denoted: newly diagnosed GD, antithyroid drugs for less than 3 months. Making the TCR library involved RNA that had been extracted from PBMCs. Patients were enrolled at an endocrinology department in Xi'an, China. Roughly 8.2-milliliter peripheral blood samples went into EDTA tubes. Arm-PCR of CDR3 regions with iRepertoire HTBI primers generated TCR beta libraries. TCRdb re-analysed the multiplex PCR reads in MiXCR, keeping a single row per CDR3 protein. The sample yields roughly 380,000 distinct CDR3 sequences, approximately 16% seen once. This record comes from a study of regulatory T cells in long-lasting Graves disease. Whole-study results and caveats: The study found TRBV28, TRBJ1-2 and TRBJ2-5 favored in persistent disease. Graves' patients with persistent disease showed TCR diversity lower than patients newly diagnosed.

The ends lost 1 base at V and 3 bases at J; junction bases unmatched: 8. CDR1 and CDR2 from the germline V gene are LGHNA and YSLEER. The CDR3 is 16 amino acids. The same sample was also studied in work on T cells in Graves' hyperthyroidism and ophthalmopathy.

Sequenced material: peripheral blood mononuclear cells (PBMCs), taken at new diagnosis, from a patient treated with antithyroid drugs. The TCR originated in a man aged 35-49 years with Graves disease. The chain links TRBV4-3 to TRBJ2-7, with TRBD1 matching 8 bases. This chain's CDR3 is CASSQGAEQGVYEQYF. The CDR3 nucleotides are TGCGCCAGCAGCCAAGGGGCGGAACAGGGGGTCTACGAGCAGTACTTC.